This passage covers 27 T cell receptor beta chains from one sample sequenced in a study of blood T cells in healthy people across ages. Through a sample-barcoded 5' primer and a J-beta primer mix, a second PCR was run for about 6 to 11 cycles. A single record per CDR3 protein comes from TCRdb applying MiXCR to the 5' RACE reads. This table holds some 1.6 million distinct CDR3 sequences, approximately 32% found once. The sequencing sample was made of blood. These receptors were collected from a woman in her 30s in good health.

This chain uses TRBV3-1 with TRBJ1-2; unclear D gene. The CDR3 runs to 15 residues. Germline CDR1 is LGHDT and CDR2 is YNNKEL (reference sequence). Between the trimmed V and J ends, which lost 1 base and 4 bases, there was a span of 13 bases. CDR3 amino acids: CASSQGERAGYGYTF. The DNA of the CDR3 is TGTGCCAGCAGCCAAGGTGAGCGAGCGGGCTATGGCTACACCTTC.

This sequence joins TRBV4-1 and TRBJ2-7; 10 nucleotides line up with TRBD1. There are 16 residues in the CDR3. With V trimmed by 0 bases and J by 4 bases, 6 bases remained unmatched. Germline loops: CDR1 MGHRA, CDR2 YSYEKL. The CDR3 nucleotides read TGCGCCAGCAGCCAAGATGGGACAGGGGCGAGTTACGAGCAGTACTTC. Its protein product is CASSQDGTGASYEQYF.

This sequence joins TRBV7-9 and TRBJ2-1; 15 bases fit TRBD2. This CDR3 spans 19 amino acids. Trimming cost V 6 bases and J 0 bases; bases outside gene matches: 9. CDR1 and CDR2 (germline): SEHNR, FQNEAQ (reference sequence). The CDR3 sequence: CASSRGLAGGYSSYNEQFF. The DNA for the CDR3 is TGTGCCAGCAGTCGGGGACTAGCGGGGGGCTACAGCTCCTACAATGAGCAGTTCTTC.

This clonotype was detected many times. One end of the junction varies from germline; a read error may be responsible. This sequence joins TRBV5-1 and TRBJ2-5; D may match TRBD1 or TRBD2 (5 bases each). There are 13 residues in the CDR3. Germline assignment: CDR1 SGHRS and CDR2 YFSETQ. The CDR3 DNA reads as TGTGCCAGCAGCCCGGGACCAGGGGAGACCCAGTACTTC. This sequence encodes CASSPGPGETQYF.

In its sample, this clonotype was seen a few times. The CDR3 sequence is CASSLNAGYSYEQYF. The CDR3 DNA follows: TGCGCCAGCAGCTTAAACGCGGGATACTCCTACGAGCAGTACTTC. This sequence joins TRBV5-1 and TRBJ2-4; tentative D call: TRBD2 (6 bases). The end of the DNA aligns better with TRBJ2-7, so the J call may be wrong. The CDR3 sequence is 15 residues long. Germline loops: CDR1 SGHRS, CDR2 YFSETQ.

This clonotype has a handful of counts. This chain links TRBV10-3 with TRBJ1-1, with D tentatively TRBD1 (5 bases). V lost 4 bases, J lost 0 bases, and 6 bases lay in between. The length of the CDR3 is 13 residues. The germline V gene encodes CDR1 ENHRY and CDR2 SYGVKD. CDR3 nucleotide sequence: TGTGCCATCAGTGGGGGGATGAACACTGAAGCTTTCTTT. This codes for CAISGGMNTEAFF.

The rearrangement joins TRBV12-3 or TRBV12-4 to TRBJ1-1, with TRBD1 matching 7 bases. The CDR3 covers 13 residues. This CDR3 is CASGTATNTEAFF. The CDR3 nucleotides read TGTGCTAGCGGGACAGCAACAAACACTGAAGCTTTCTTT.

As for this clonotype: This sequence may be a read error, since a much larger clone differs from it by one base. The chain employs TRBV29-1 and TRBJ2-7; the D gene is possibly TRBD2 (5 bases). Trimming shortened V by 5 bases and J by 5 bases, and 16 bases separated the two germline ends. Looked up from germline, CDR1 is SQVTM and CDR2 is ANQGSEA. The CDR3 sequence is 13 residues long. Written as DNA, the CDR3 is TGCAGCGTTTCGGGGAAGGTGAGCCACGAGCAGTACTTC. It is translated as CSVSGKVSHEQYF.

The genes are TRBV4-1 and TRBJ1-1, with no clear D. Germline-derived CDR1 and CDR2 are MGHRA and YSYEKL. The germline V and J ends were trimmed by 6 bases and 8 bases, with 19 bases remaining between them. This CDR3 comprises 14 residues. The CDR3 here is CASRLSVAPREAFF. The DNA of the CDR3 is TGCGCCAGCAGGCTATCCGTGGCACCCAGAGAAGCTTTCTTT.

This clonotype was found a few times. The chain is built from TRBV6-2 or TRBV6-3 and TRBJ2-3; TRBD1 agrees at 10 bases. V gave up 10 bases and J gave up 4 bases; unmatched junction bases: 8. The CDR3 is 14 amino acids. Germline loops: CDR1 MNHEY, CDR2 SVGEGT. The CDR3 sequence: CANRTGQGSDTQYF. The CDR3 DNA is TGTGCCAACAGGACGGGACAGGGGTCAGATACGCAGTATTTT.

The chain carries TRBV6-1 and TRBJ2-5; the match to TRBD2 covers 10 bases. Germline trimming cut 6 bases from V and 4 bases from J; bases unmatched to any gene: 14. There are 17 residues in the CDR3. Per germline, CDR1 MNHNS and CDR2 SASEGT. The CDR3 is CASRAGGSVWSLETQYF. DNA of the CDR3: TGTGCCAGCAGAGCGGGGGGGTCAGTTTGGAGTTTAGAGACCCAGTACTTC.

The chain uses TRBV15 and TRBJ2-3; TRBD2 might be the D (6 bases). V dropped 1 base and J dropped 5 bases, with 16 bases sitting between them. This CDR3 is built from 16 residues. Germline-derived CDR1 and CDR2 are LNHNV and YYDKDF (reference sequence). The CDR3 coding sequence is TGTGCCACCAGCAGAGGAAACCAACTAGCTAAAGATACGCAGTATTTT. As protein: CATSRGNQLAKDTQYF.

In DNA form, the CDR3 reads TGCGCCAGCAGCCCCGGCAGGGCTTATAGCAATCAGCCCCAGCATTTT. This sequence encodes CASSPGRAYSNQPQHF. J is TRBJ1-5 and V is TRBV4-1; D is possibly TRBD1 (5 bases). The CDR3 runs 16 residues. Looked up from germline, CDR1 is MGHRA and CDR2 is YSYEKL. The V gene lost 4 bases and the J gene lost 0 bases, with 13 bases spanning the gap.

J is TRBJ1-2 and V is TRBV21-1; no check of the table's D call, TRBD1, against the DNA was made. TRBV21-1 is recorded as a pseudogene. This CDR3 has 13 amino acids. The CDR3 protein is CAIRQGPNCGYTF. CDR3 nucleotides: TGTGCCATTCGACAGGGCCCTAACTGTGGCTACACCTTC.

This clonotype was seen only a few times. This rearrangement joins TRBV6-1 to TRBJ2-1, with TRBD2 matching over 14 bases. CDR1 and CDR2 (germline): MNHNS, SASEGT. V lost 6 bases, J lost 9 bases, and 16 bases stayed unmatched. The CDR3 contains 18 residues. This CDR3 reads CASSPGLAGVPLLGEQFF. In nucleotides, the CDR3 is TGTGCCAGCAGCCCGGGACTAGCGGGAGTCCCCCTCCTGGGTGAGCAGTTCTTC.

Details on this clonotype: A clone one base away is much larger, so this may be a read error. The gene calls are TRBV29-1 and TRBJ2-2; TRBD2 agrees at 8 bases. This CDR3 is built from 15 residues. The J segment lost 5 bases and the V segment lost 5 bases, leaving 10 bases of the junction unmatched. In germline, CDR1 is SQVTM, CDR2 ANQGSEA. The CDR3 region is CSVNGVGGGTGELFF. Written as DNA, the CDR3 is TGCAGCGTTAATGGAGTAGGCGGGGGGACCGGGGAGCTGTTTTTT.

CDR3 nucleotide sequence: TGTGCCAGCAGCTGGGGATTAGCGGGAGTCGCCCGGGGGGAGCAGTACTTC. It translates to CASSWGLAGVARGEQYF. V gene TRBV4-2 combines with J gene TRBJ2-7; 9 nucleotides agree with TRBD2. J lost 7 bases, V lost 5 bases, and 18 bases had no gene match. The CDR3 extends over 17 amino acids. Germline V gene sequence: CDR1 LGHNA, CDR2 YNFKEQ.

There are a few counts of this clonotype. The J gene is TRBJ2-7, the V gene TRBV20-1, with 9 bases that match TRBD2. Germline V gene sequence: CDR1 DFQATT, CDR2 SNEGSKA (reference sequence). After removal of 3 bases from V and 2 bases from J, the junction contained 8 bases not matched to a gene. The CDR3 has 15 residues. The CDR3 loop is CSARYSGGPPYEQYF. Here the CDR3 DNA reads TGCAGTGCTAGGTATAGCGGGGGTCCCCCCTACGAGCAGTACTTC.

This clonotype was observed a handful of times. V gene TRBV5-4 combines with J gene TRBJ2-3, with D maybe TRBD1 (6 bases). The V gene lost 4 bases and the J gene lost 3 bases, with 15 bases spanning the gap. CDR1 and CDR2 (germline): SGHNT, YYREEE (reference sequence). The CDR3 is 15 residues long. CDR3 in DNA: TGTGCCAGCAGCGAACAGGGTATCACTACAGATACGCAGTATTTT. Residues: CASSEQGITTDTQYF.

The table lists this clonotype with a few counts. This chain's CDR3 is CASSSGAGFMNTEAFF. For the CDR3, the DNA is TGTGCCAGCAGCAGCGGCGCGGGGTTCATGAACACTGAAGCTTTCTTT. This chain uses TRBV7-6 with TRBJ1-1, with unresolved D. Germline CDR1 SGHVS, CDR2 FNYEAQ. V lost 5 bases to trimming and J lost 0 bases, with 16 bases between them. The CDR3 extends over 16 amino acids.

This clonotype was counted only a few times. V usage is TRBV20-1 and J usage is TRBJ2-3; D might be TRBD2 (6 bases). Trimming removed 1 base at V and 6 bases at J, with 14 bases between. The germline V gene encodes CDR1 DFQATT and CDR2 SNEGSKA (reference sequence). The length of the CDR3 is 14 residues. Here the CDR3 reads CSARGLVGPDTQYF. The CDR3 DNA is TGCAGTGCTAGAGGACTAGTGGGACCGGATACGCAGTATTTT.

The gene calls are TRBV20-1 and TRBJ2-7, with TRBD1 identical over 7 bases. The J segment lost 3 bases and the V segment lost 5 bases, leaving 7 bases of the junction unmatched. Germline V gene sequence: CDR1 DFQATT, CDR2 SNEGSKA (reference sequence). CDR3 length: 13 residues. Here the CDR3 reads CSAPTQGVYEQYF. The CDR3, as DNA: TGCAGTGCTCCGACTCAGGGGGTCTACGAGCAGTACTTC.

This clonotype was seen only a few times. The chain is built from TRBV11-2 and TRBJ2-7; D gene unclear. The V end lost 5 bases, the J end lost 4 bases, and 15 bases lay between the germline ends. This CDR3 is 14 amino acids long. Germline V gene lookup returns CDR1 SGHAT and CDR2 FQNNGV. The CDR3 is CASSLDPHTYEQYF. The DNA of the CDR3 is TGTGCCAGCAGCCTGGACCCTCATACTTACGAGCAGTACTTC.

CDR3 in amino acids: CSARDEVRQVANYGYTF. CDR3 in DNA: TGCAGTGCTAGAGATGAAGTGAGACAGGTGGCTAACTATGGCTACACCTTC. The chain uses TRBV20-1 and TRBJ1-2; a possible D gene is TRBD1 (6 bases). From germline, CDR1 is DFQATT and CDR2 SNEGSKA (reference sequence). The length of the CDR3 is 17 residues. Between the trimmed V and J ends, which lost 0 bases and 0 bases, there was a span of 17 bases.

This rearrangement joins TRBV28 to TRBJ1-4; D unclear. This CDR3 region has 16 residues. Germline CDR1 MDHEN, CDR2 SYDVKM. V lost 2 bases and J lost 4, with 14 bases in between. Here the CDR3 DNA reads TGTGCCAGCAGTTTAACGACCGGGTTTAATAATGAAAAACTGTTTTTT. The encoded protein is CASSLTTGFNNEKLFF.

Only a few counts were recorded for this clonotype. This chain uses TRBV14 with TRBJ2-5, with D possibly being TRBD2 (6 bases). Near its end, the DNA agrees better with TRBJ2-7, so the J call may be wrong. The CDR3 has 18 amino acids. CDR1 is SGHDN, CDR2 FVKESK, per germline. CDR3 sequence (DNA): TGTGCCAGCAGCCAAGATAAGGGACTCGGGGCGGGGAGCTACGAGCAGTACTTC. Amino acids: CASSQDKGLGAGSYEQYF.

This clonotype was seen ten or more times. The chain has TRBV9 and TRBJ2-7; D call uncertain. The germline V gene has CDR1 SGDLS and CDR2 YYNGEE. Between the trimmed V and J ends, which lost 4 bases and 5 bases, there was a span of 13 bases. This CDR3 is built from 13 residues. The CDR3 region is CASSPLIFDEQYF. The CDR3 DNA reads as TGTGCCAGCAGCCCCCTCATTTTTGACGAGCAGTACTTC.